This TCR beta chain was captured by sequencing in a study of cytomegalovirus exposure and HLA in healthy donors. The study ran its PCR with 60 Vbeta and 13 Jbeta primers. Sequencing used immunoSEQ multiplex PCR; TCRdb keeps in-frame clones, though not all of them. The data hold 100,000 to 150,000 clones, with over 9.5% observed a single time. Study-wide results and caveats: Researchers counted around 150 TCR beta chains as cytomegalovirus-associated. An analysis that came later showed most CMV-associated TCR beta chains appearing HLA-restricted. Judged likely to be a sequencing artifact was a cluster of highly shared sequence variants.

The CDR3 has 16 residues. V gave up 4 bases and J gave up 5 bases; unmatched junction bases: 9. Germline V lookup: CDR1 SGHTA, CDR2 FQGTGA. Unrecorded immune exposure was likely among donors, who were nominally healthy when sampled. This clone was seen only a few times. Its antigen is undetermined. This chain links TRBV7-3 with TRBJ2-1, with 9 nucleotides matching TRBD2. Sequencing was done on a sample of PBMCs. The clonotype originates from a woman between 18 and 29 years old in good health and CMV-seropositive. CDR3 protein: CASSSRAPSGNNEQFF. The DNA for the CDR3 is TGTGCCAGCAGCTCAAGGGCCCCTAGCGGGAACAATGAGCAGTTCTTC.